These 27 T cell receptor beta chains share one sample of origin, sequenced in a study of cytomegalovirus exposure and HLA in healthy donors. A multiplex PCR was run with 60 Vbeta primers and 13 Jbeta primers. Data came from immunoSEQ multiplex PCR; TCRdb stores just in-frame clones and leaves some out. Here the sample spans about 100,000 clones, 75% being singletons. The sample comprised PBMCs. The receptors come from a male donor in good health and CMV-seropositive.

The chain uses TRBV6-4 and TRBJ2-2, with TRBD1 matching 10 bases. Germline V gene data show CDR1 as MRHNA and CDR2 as SNTAGT. Unmatched junction bases numbered 4, after V lost 6 bases and J lost 3 bases. CDR3 length equals 15 residues. The CDR3 spells CASRAGTGDTGELFF. CDR3 coding DNA: TGTGCCAGCAGAGCCGGGACAGGGGACACCGGGGAGCTGTTTTTT.

This clone has a single count. This rearrangement joins TRBV19 to TRBJ2-1, with no clear D. The CDR3 loop spans 12 amino acids. The ends were cut back, 5 bases at V and 8 bases at J, with 10 bases in the middle. Germline V CDR1 and CDR2: LNHDA, SQIVND (reference sequence). The CDR3 spells CASSQLRDEQFF. The CDR3 DNA reads TGTGCCAGTAGTCAACTCCGGGATGAGCAGTTCTTC.

This chain joins TRBV5-1 and TRBJ2-3; 9 nucleotides match TRBD1. The trim removed 9 bases at V and 0 bases at J, leaving 5 bases unmatched. The CDR3 sequence is 14 residues long. Germline loops: CDR1 SGHRS, CDR2 YFSETQ. CDR3 DNA sequence: TGCGCCACTACAGGGGGCCTGAGCACAGATACGCAGTATTTT. It translates to CATTGGLSTDTQYF.

The table lists this clone with a count of one. The chain recombines TRBV5-1 with TRBJ2-7; 8 bases match TRBD1. This CDR3 is built from 14 residues. Germline V gene lookup returns CDR1 SGHRS and CDR2 YFSETQ. J lost 4 bases, V lost 5 bases, and 8 bases had no gene match. The CDR3 reads CASRAQGAPYEQYF. The CDR3 nucleotides are TGCGCCAGCAGAGCGCAGGGGGCCCCATACGAGCAGTACTTC. Looking up the rest from reference TRBV5-1 and TRBJ2-7 gives the full variable domain: KAGVTQTPRYLIKTRGQQVTLSCSPISGHRSVSWYQQTPGQGLQFLFEYFSETQRNKGNFPGRFSGRQFSNSRSEMNVSTLELGDSALYLCASRAQGAPYEQYFGPGTRLTVT.

This sequence joins TRBV5-1 and TRBJ2-5; a possible D gene is TRBD2 (8 bases). The CDR3 is 16 residues long. With 4 bases removed from V and 2 bases from J, the gap between germline ends came to 18 bases. CDR1 is SGHRS, CDR2 YFSETQ, per germline. CDR3 residues: CASSPGTAGVQETQYF. As DNA, the CDR3 is TGCGCCAGCAGCCCCGGGACAGCGGGGGTTCAAGAGACCCAGTACTTC. The full variable domain, with the rest looked up from reference TRBV5-1 and TRBJ2-5, is KAGVTQTPRYLIKTRGQQVTLSCSPISGHRSVSWYQQTPGQGLQFLFEYFSETQRNKGNFPGRFSGRQFSNSRSEMNVSTLELGDSALYLCASSPGTAGVQETQYFGPGTRLLVL.

This clone was seen more than once but under ten times. This rearrangement joins TRBV4-3 to TRBJ2-1; tentative D call: TRBD2 (6 bases). Germline V gives CDR1 LGHNA, CDR2 YSLEER. CDR3 length equals 15 residues. The ends were cut back, 0 bases at V and 2 bases at J, with 8 bases in the middle. The CDR3 region is CASSQDSGPYNEQFF. Here the CDR3 DNA reads TGCGCCAGCAGCCAAGATAGCGGCCCCTACAATGAGCAGTTCTTC.

The chain has TRBV30 and TRBJ1-2; the match to TRBD1 covers 7 bases. This CDR3 contains 13 residues. Germline CDR1 reads GTSNPN; CDR2 reads SVGIG (reference sequence). The trim removed 5 bases at V and 5 bases at J, leaving 8 bases unmatched. The CDR3 DNA reads TGTGCCTGGTGGGGAACGACAGGGTATGGCTACACCTTC. It encodes CAWWGTTGYGYTF.

The chain uses TRBV19 and TRBJ1-2, with TRBD1 matching over 9 bases. Germline CDR1 reads LNHDA; CDR2 reads SQIVND (reference sequence). The CDR3 loop spans 13 amino acids. The V segment lost 3 bases and the J segment 8 bases; nucleotides outside the gene matches: 4. The CDR3 nucleotides read TGTGCCAGTAGTATGGGACAGGGATGCGGCTACACCTTC. This translates into CASSMGQGCGYTF.

This chain uses TRBV10-3 with TRBJ2-4; TRBD2 aligns across 9 bases. In germline, CDR1 is ENHRY, CDR2 SYGVKD. V trimming: 8 bases; J trimming: 3 bases; junction bases outside the gene matches: 8. The CDR3 is made up of 15 amino acids. The CDR3 is CAIRYNSGGKNIQYF. Written as DNA, the CDR3 is TGTGCCATCCGTTATAATAGCGGGGGCAAAAACATTCAGTACTTC.

The chain carries TRBV2 and TRBJ2-1; possibly TRBD1 for D (5 bases). The germline gives CDR1 SNHLY, CDR2 FYNNEI. This CDR3 comprises 13 residues. The ends were cut back, 5 bases at V and 9 bases at J, with 14 bases in the middle. The CDR3, as DNA: TGTGCCAGCAGTCAGGATAGGGGTATTGAGCAGTTCTTC. It specifies CASSQDRGIEQFF.

The chain links TRBV2 to TRBJ1-5; a possible D gene is TRBD1 (6 bases). V gave up 5 bases and J gave up 2 bases, with 19 bases separating them. Germline V gene lookup returns CDR1 SNHLY and CDR2 FYNNEI. The CDR3 runs to 17 residues. CDR3 nucleotide sequence: TGTGCCAGCAGTTTTAGCGGGGGGGCTGGTGGCAATCAGCCCCAGCATTTT. Translation: CASSFSGGAGGNQPQHF.

Written as DNA, the CDR3 is TGTGCCAGCAGTTGGGACAGGGACACTGAAGCTTTCTTT. This codes for CASSWDRDTEAFF. The chain has TRBV6-1 and TRBJ1-1; TRBD1 agrees at 9 bases. CDR3 length: 13 residues. Germline trimming cut 5 bases from V and 3 bases from J; bases unmatched to any gene: 1. Germline assignment: CDR1 MNHNS and CDR2 SASEGT.

This clone was picked up a small number of times. The V and J genes are TRBV5-1 and TRBJ2-1; perhaps TRBD2 as D (6 bases). CDR1 is SGHRS, CDR2 YFSETQ, per germline. Trimming stripped 4 bases from V and 1 base from J, with 9 bases between. This CDR3 contains 14 residues. For the CDR3, the DNA is TGCGCCAGCAGCCGGGACTCATCCTACAATGAGCAGTTCTTC. Translation: CASSRDSSYNEQFF.

The rearrangement joins TRBV6-1 to TRBJ1-2; 7 positions match TRBD1. Germline V lookup: CDR1 MNHNS, CDR2 SASEGT. Losses at the gene ends were 0 bases for V and 3 bases for J; bases not matched to a gene: 7. The CDR3 loop spans 16 amino acids. The CDR3 nucleotides read TGTGCCAGCAGTGAAGCTGGAGGGGGCGCGGACTATGGCTACACCTTC. Protein: CASSEAGGGADYGYTF.

CDR3 nucleotide sequence: TGTGCCAGCAGTGACGGGTTCGAGATTCAAGAGACCCAGTACTTC. Translating it yields CASSDGFEIQETQYF. The chain joins TRBV25-1 to TRBJ2-5; D remains unclear. V lost 3 bases to trimming and J lost 2 bases, with 13 bases between them. Germline V CDR1 and CDR2: MGHDK, SYGVNS. This CDR3 is built from 15 residues.

This clone turned up a few times. This chain joins TRBV4-1 and TRBJ2-5; D unresolved. The CDR3 sequence is 13 residues long. V lost 4 bases and J lost 5, with 11 bases in between. Germline values: CDR1 MGHRA, CDR2 YSYEKL. The CDR3 sequence: CASSRLLSETQYF. The DNA of the CDR3 is TGCGCCAGCAGCCGTTTACTCTCGGAGACCCAGTACTTC.

The rearrangement joins TRBV6-1 to TRBJ2-7; a weak D match, TRBD2 (6 bases). The CDR3 loop spans 15 amino acids. Germline V CDR1 and CDR2: MNHNS, SASEGT. V was pared by 1 base and J by 11 bases, with 21 bases between. CDR3: CASSEDSIDGTWEYF. CDR3 sequence (DNA): TGTGCCAGCAGTGAAGATTCAATAGACGGGACTTGGGAGTACTTC.

This clone showed up just a few times. This chain joins TRBV18 and TRBJ1-2, with D possibly TRBD1 on 6 matching bases. This CDR3 has 13 residues. The germline V gene has CDR1 KGHSH and CDR2 LQKENI. V shed 3 bases and J shed 8 bases, with 13 bases lying between them. As DNA, the CDR3 is TGTGCCAGCTCACCGGGGGGGGCTCCCGGCTACACCTTC. It yields the protein CASSPGGAPGYTF.

V usage is TRBV5-5 and J usage is TRBJ1-5; D is unresolved. The germline V and J ends were trimmed by 1 base and 1 base, with 12 bases remaining between them. CDR3 length: 16 residues. CDR1 and CDR2 from the germline V gene are SGHKS and YYEKEE (reference sequence). In DNA, the CDR3 is TGTGCCAGCAGCTTGAGGCAGTCGGAGAGCAATCAGCCCCAGCATTTT. This sequence encodes CASSLRQSESNQPQHF.

Note on this clone: Mismatch with germline at one junction end may stem from a read error. This rearrangement joins TRBV5-6 to TRBJ2-7; TRBD2 is a possible D gene (5 bases). This CDR3 spans 11 amino acids. CDR1 SGHDT and CDR2 YYEEEE come from the germline V gene. CDR3: CASSLGASRIF. The CDR3 DNA sequence: TGTGCCAGCAGCTTGGGAGCTAGCCGAATCTTC.

This chain links TRBV7-9 with TRBJ1-5; TRBD1 matches 9 bases. Per germline, CDR1 SEHNR and CDR2 FQNEAQ (reference sequence). This CDR3 has 15 amino acids. Germline trimming cut 1 base from V and 6 bases from J; bases unmatched to any gene: 4. CDR3 sequence (DNA): TGTGCCAGCAGCTTAGGGGGACAGGGTCGTCAGCCCCAGCATTTT. Translated: CASSLGGQGRQPQHF.

The chain recombines TRBV30 with TRBJ1-1, with a weak D call TRBD1 (5 bases). The CDR3 covers 13 residues. Deletions cut 1 base from V and 0 bases from J, with 6 bases between. Germline values: CDR1 GTSNPN, CDR2 SVGIG (reference sequence). DNA of the CDR3: TGTGCCTGGAGTGGACAGTTGAACACTGAAGCTTTCTTT. It specifies CAWSGQLNTEAFF.

The CDR3 region has the DNA TGTGCCATCAGTAGAGGGACAGGCACTTCACCCCTCCACTTT. It yields the protein CAISRGTGTSPLHF. J is TRBJ1-6 and V is TRBV10-3; 8 positions agree with TRBD1. The trim removed 5 bases at V and 9 bases at J, leaving 6 bases unmatched. The germline V gene has CDR1 ENHRY and CDR2 SYGVKD. This CDR3 spans 14 amino acids.

The chain has TRBV11-2 and TRBJ2-7; D gene uncertain. This CDR3 has 13 amino acids. V lost 0 bases, J lost 4 bases, and 7 bases lay in between. Germline V lookup: CDR1 SGHAT, CDR2 FQNNGV. The CDR3 DNA reads as TGTGCCAGCAGCTTAGAGTCCATGTACGAGCAGTACTTC. It translates to CASSLESMYEQYF.

V usage is TRBV25-1 and J usage is TRBJ2-2; weak D call: TRBD1 (6 bases). The CDR3 is 13 residues long. In germline, CDR1 is MGHDK, CDR2 SYGVNS. Between the trimmed V and J ends, which lost 6 bases and 5 bases, there was a span of 10 bases. The CDR3 nucleotides read TGTGCCAGCAGCAGCAGGGGAACCGGGGAGCTGTTTTTT. Translation: CASSSRGTGELFF.

In the case of this clone: An end of the junction does not agree with germline; a read error may underlie this. The CDR3 spells CASSEDGQDYGYTF. The CDR3 nucleotides are TGTGCCAGCAGCGAAGATGGACAGGACTATGGCTACACCTTC. The chain is built from TRBV2 and TRBJ1-2, with 7 bases identical to TRBD1. From germline, CDR1 is SNHLY and CDR2 FYNNEI. The CDR3 length is 14 residues.

The V gene is TRBV5-1, the J gene TRBJ2-5; a weak D match, TRBD2 (7 bases). Germline V CDR1 and CDR2: SGHRS, YFSETQ. The CDR3 consists of 14 residues. Trimming shortened V by 2 bases and J by 4 bases, and 12 bases separated the two germline ends. For the CDR3, the DNA is TGCGCCAGCAGCTTCACAGGGAGGGGAGAGACCCAGTACTTC. This sequence encodes CASSFTGRGETQYF.